This is a list of T cell receptor beta chains from one sample in a study of human T cells and chemical hapten exposure. Each CDR3 protein gets one entry after TCRdb re-called the RACE reads with MiXCR. Here the sample spans 180,000 or so distinct CDR3 sequences, about 14% being singletons. The sequencing used whole blood, collected in connection with sensitization to the hapten diphenylcyclopropenone (DPC). These receptors came from a woman aged 25 to 39 with alopecia areata. Some clones in this sample may be carry-over from other donors' samples. Each CDR3 is given with its conserved first and last residue. The D gene is left open where the match is weak. Only part of the rows carry a size: once, few, many, or a class if the clone is expanded.

>few|TRBD1|TRBJ2-3|TRBV20-1
TGCAGTGCTGCGACAGGGATAACCACAGATACGCAGTATTTT
CSAATGITTDTQYF
>few|TRBD1|TRBJ2-7|TRBV20-1
TGCAGTGCTACCAAAACAGGGGGAAACTCCTACGAGCAGTACTTC
CSATKTGGNSYEQYF
>-|TRBD2|TRBJ2-7|TRBV4-3
TGCGCCAGCAGCCGGAGCGGGAGGGCCTACGAGCAGTACTTC
CASSRSGRAYEQYF
>-|-|TRBJ1-1|TRBV12-3/TRBV12-4
TGTGCCAGCAGTCTACCGTACACTGAAGCTTTCTTT
CASSLPYTEAFF
>few|-|TRBJ1-2|TRBV28
TGTGCCAGCAGTTTAGGCAATCTTAGGGTCTATGGCTACACCTTC
CASSLGNLRVYGYTF
>many|TRBD1|TRBJ1-1|TRBV28
TGTGCCAGCAGTTTAGCAGGGGGCGCAAGGACTGAAGCTTTCTTT
CASSLAGGARTEAFF
>-|TRBD1|TRBJ2-3|TRBV5-1
TGCGCCAGCAGCTTGTCGGGGACAGGGGACCCAGATACGCAGTATTTT
CASSLSGTGDPDTQYF
>many|-|TRBJ1-2|TRBV28
TGTGCCAGCAGTTTTCAGACAGCCCCCTATGGCTACACCTTC
CASSFQTAPYGYTF
>few|-|TRBJ1-1|TRBV20-1
TGCAGTGCTAGTGCCAGAGGCTTTGGTGAAGCTTTCTTT
CSASARGFGEAFF
>few|TRBD1|TRBJ1-3|TRBV7-2
TGTGCCAGCAGCTCCAATATCGACAGGGTGTCTGGAAACACCATATATTTT
CASSSNIDRVSGNTIYF
>many|TRBD2|TRBJ2-3|TRBV20-1
TGCAGTGCTAGAGTGACGGGGGGGACAGATACGCAGTATTTT
CSARVTGGTDTQYF
>-|-|TRBJ2-6|TRBV20-1
TGCAGTGCCTTCCTCCCTGGGGCCAACGTCCTGACTTTC
CSAFLPGANVLTF
>-|TRBD2|TRBJ2-7|TRBV4-1
TGCGCCAGCAGTCCTTATCTTGGGACTAGCGACCGCGAGCAGTACTTC
CASSPYLGTSDREQYF
>few|-|TRBJ2-1|TRBV18
TGTGCCAGCTCAAGGGGGATGCTTCGCTACAATGAGCAGTTCTTC
CASSRGMLRYNEQFF
>-|TRBD2|TRBJ2-3|TRBV29-1
TGCAGCGTCCCAGGGAGGGGATTGACAGATACGCAGTATTTT
CSVPGRGLTDTQYF
>few|-|TRBJ2-5|TRBV27
TGTGCCAGCAGTTTCGCTCTAGCGGAGACCCAGTACTTC
CASSFALAETQYF
>few|TRBD1|TRBJ2-5|TRBV5-4
TGTGCCAGCAGCTTGGGGGGGACAGGAGGAGAGACCCAGTACTTC
CASSLGGTGGETQYF
>-|TRBD1|TRBJ2-1|TRBV9
TGTGCCAGCAGCTCCCGGACAGGGGAAGCCTACAATGAGCAGTTCTTC
CASSSRTGEAYNEQFF
>-|TRBD2|TRBJ2-3|TRBV30
TGTGCCTGGAGGGTTAGCGGGGCCACAGATACGCAGTATTTT
CAWRVSGATDTQYF
>few|-|TRBJ2-3|TRBV7-8
TGTGCCAGCAGCTTGTCGTGGCGGGGCCAGGGGGCAGATACGCAGTATTTT
CASSLSWRGQGADTQYF
>many|TRBD1|TRBJ1-6|TRBV28
TGTGCCAGCAGGACAGGGGGCTATAATTCACCCCTCCACTTT
CASRTGGYNSPLHF
>few|TRBD1|TRBJ1-6|TRBV18
TGTGCCAGCTCACCGGGGGGACAGGGCGTCATTAATTCACCCCTCCACTTT
CASSPGGQGVINSPLHF
>-|-|TRBJ1-5|TRBV6-1
TGTGCCAGCAGTGATTACAGGGGCAATCAGCCCCAGCATTTT
CASSDYRGNQPQHF
>few|-|TRBJ2-7|TRBV28
TGTGCCAGCAGTTTACGGTACCCGTGCGAGCAGTACTTC
CASSLRYPCEQYF
>many|-|TRBJ1-4|TRBV20-1
TGCAGTGCCCGCCTCGCAACTAATGAAAAACTGTTTTTT
CSARLATNEKLFF
>-|-|TRBJ2-7|TRBV30
TGTGCCTGGACCCCCCGGGGTCTCCTGAGGGTCGAGCAGTACTTC
CAWTPRGLLRVEQYF
>few|-|TRBJ2-7|TRBV5-1
TGCGCCAGCAGCTTGGAGGAGGGGGCCAGATACTACGAGCAGTACTTC
CASSLEEGARYYEQYF
>-|-|TRBJ1-3|TRBV14
TGTGCCAGCAGCCCTTATCCTAACAGGGCTGGAAACACCATATATTTT
CASSPYPNRAGNTIYF
>many|-|TRBJ2-7|TRBV28
TGTGCCAGCAGTCCCACGTGGACTACCTACGAGCAGTACTTC
CASSPTWTTYEQYF
>many|TRBD1|TRBJ1-2|TRBV3-1
TGTGCCAGCAGCCGTATCGGGACAGGGAGAGGGAACTATGGCTACACCTTC
CASSRIGTGRGNYGYTF
>-|-|TRBJ2-3|TRBV6-2/TRBV6-3
TGTGCCAGCAGTTTCGCTGTAGATACGCAGTATTTT
CASSFAVDTQYF
>few|-|TRBJ2-4|TRBV27
TGTGCCAGCAGTTTTACCCCCGCAGGGGTGGGAAACATTCAGTACTTC
CASSFTPAGVGNIQYF
>few|TRBD1|TRBJ2-4|TRBV5-6
TGTGCCAGCAGCTTCAACGACAGGGTTGTGGACATTCAGTACTTC
CASSFNDRVVDIQYF
>few|TRBD1|TRBJ2-1|TRBV18
TGTGCCAGCTCACCGAGACAGGGGGCGAATGAGCAGTTCTTC
CASSPRQGANEQFF
>-|-|TRBJ2-5|TRBV3-1
TGTGCCAGCAGCCAAGAATCGGTAGAGACCCAGTACTTC
CASSQESVETQYF
>many|TRBD1|TRBJ2-2|TRBV7-6
TGTGCCAGCAGCCCAGGGGGTTGGACCGGGGAGCTGTTTTTT
CASSPGGWTGELFF
>many|TRBD2|TRBJ2-1|TRBV7-9
TGTGCCAGCAGCTTAGAGGGAGGGCCCTACAATGAGCAGTTCTTC
CASSLEGGPYNEQFF
>-|TRBD2|TRBJ2-1|TRBV20-1
TGCAGTGGGTCGCCTAGCGGGAGTGGGGATGAGCAGTTCTTC
CSGSPSGSGDEQFF
>-|-|TRBJ1-2|TRBV28
TGTGCCACCAGCTCCCCGGGGGCGGGGTTTGGCTACACCTTC
CATSSPGAGFGYTF
>-|-|TRBJ1-3|TRBV5-6
TGTGCCAGCAGCTCGAACGGGGTCGGAAACACCATATATTTT
CASSSNGVGNTIYF
>-|-|TRBJ1-5|TRBV28
TGTGCCAGCAGTCGCGAGGGGCCCTACAATCAGCCCCAGCATTTT
CASSREGPYNQPQHF
>-|TRBD1|TRBJ2-1|TRBV7-2
TGTGCCAGCAGCCCCAGACAGGGCACCTACTACAATGAGCAGTTCTTC
CASSPRQGTYYNEQFF
>many|-|TRBJ2-3|TRBV20-1
TGCAGTGCTAGGGCGAGCGGGACAGATACGCAGTATTTT
CSARASGTDTQYF
>few|TRBD2|TRBJ2-3|TRBV5-4
TGTGCCAGCAGAGGAGGCGGGGGGGCCGGGGATACGCAGTATTTT
CASRGGGGAGDTQYF
>-|-|TRBJ2-3|TRBV4-3
TGCGCCAGCAGCCAAGGGAGACTGACAGGCCCCGATACGCAGTATTTT
CASSQGRLTGPDTQYF
>-|TRBD1|TRBJ2-3|TRBV20-1
TGCAGTGCTAGCGACAGGGGCGGTTTAGACACAGATACGCAGTATTTT
CSASDRGGLDTDTQYF
>few|-|TRBJ1-5|TRBV12-5
TGTGCTAGTGGTCTACAGGGAGATCAGCCCCAGCATTTT
CASGLQGDQPQHF